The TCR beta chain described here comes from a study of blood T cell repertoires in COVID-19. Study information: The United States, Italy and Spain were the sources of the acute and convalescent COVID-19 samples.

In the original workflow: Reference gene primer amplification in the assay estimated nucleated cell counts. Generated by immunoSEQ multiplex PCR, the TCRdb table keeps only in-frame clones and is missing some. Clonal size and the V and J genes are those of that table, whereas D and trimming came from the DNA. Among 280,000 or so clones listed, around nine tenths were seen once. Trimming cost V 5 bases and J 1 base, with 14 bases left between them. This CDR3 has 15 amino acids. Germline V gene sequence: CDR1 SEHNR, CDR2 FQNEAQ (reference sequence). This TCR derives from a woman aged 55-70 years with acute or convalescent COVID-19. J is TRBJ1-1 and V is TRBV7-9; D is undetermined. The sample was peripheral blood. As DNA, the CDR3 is TGTGCCAGCAGCCCCGGAGTAGGAGAGAACACTGAAGCTTTCTTT. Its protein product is CASSPGVGENTEAFF.